The sample holds many counts of the clone carrying this T cell receptor beta chain. No antigen is known for it. TCRdb reprocessed the 5' RACE reads via MiXCR and lists one record per CDR3 protein. The sample carries about 96,000 distinct CDR3 sequences, roughly 8.8% recorded once. These data belong to a study of CD8 T cells in ankylosing spondylitis. The study's findings and limits: Matched ankylosing spondylitis synovial fluid reportedly showed significant enrichment of disease-linked clones. Seemingly distinctive of ankylosing spondylitis blood was a TCR beta motif formed by eight highly homologous variants. A subset of motif variants has previously been described in the synovial fluid and blood of reactive arthritis. Disease-linked clones displayed a CD8+ phenotype and appeared relatively rarely in peripheral blood.

This TCR derives from a male donor with ankylosing spondylitis or in good health (not recorded which). Sequencing was done on a sample of blood, either unsorted or a sorted T cell fraction (not recorded which).

Here the CDR3 reads CASSSRDRGYEQYF. The CDR3 region has the DNA TGTGCCAGCAGTTCCCGGGACAGGGGCTACGAGCAGTACTTC. J is TRBJ2-7 and V is TRBV6-5; TRBD1 aligns across 10 bases. V lost 4 bases and J lost 3; bases outside the gene matches: 3. Germline values: CDR1 MNHEY, CDR2 SVGAGI. The CDR3 runs 14 residues.